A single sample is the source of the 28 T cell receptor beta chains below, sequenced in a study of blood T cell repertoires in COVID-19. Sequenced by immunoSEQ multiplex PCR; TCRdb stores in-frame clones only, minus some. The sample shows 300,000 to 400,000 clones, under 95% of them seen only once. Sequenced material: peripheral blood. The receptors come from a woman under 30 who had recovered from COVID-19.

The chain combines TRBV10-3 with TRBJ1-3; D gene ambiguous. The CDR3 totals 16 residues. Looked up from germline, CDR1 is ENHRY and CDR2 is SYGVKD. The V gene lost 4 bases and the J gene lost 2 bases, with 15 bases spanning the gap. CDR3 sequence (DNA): TGTGCCATCAGTGTGGTCGTATCGGGTGCTGGAAACACCATATATTTT. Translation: CAISVVVSGAGNTIYF.

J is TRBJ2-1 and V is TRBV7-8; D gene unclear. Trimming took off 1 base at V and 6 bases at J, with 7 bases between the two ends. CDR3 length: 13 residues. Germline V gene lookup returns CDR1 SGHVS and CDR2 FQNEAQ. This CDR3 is CASSLGLVNEQFF. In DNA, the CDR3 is TGTGCCAGCAGCTTAGGTTTAGTCAATGAGCAGTTCTTC.

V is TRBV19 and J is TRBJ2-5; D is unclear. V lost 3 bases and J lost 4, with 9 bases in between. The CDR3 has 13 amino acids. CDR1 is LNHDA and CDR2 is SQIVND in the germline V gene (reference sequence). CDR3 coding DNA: TGTGCCAGTAGTATTACTATCTTAGAGACCCAGTACTTC. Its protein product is CASSITILETQYF.

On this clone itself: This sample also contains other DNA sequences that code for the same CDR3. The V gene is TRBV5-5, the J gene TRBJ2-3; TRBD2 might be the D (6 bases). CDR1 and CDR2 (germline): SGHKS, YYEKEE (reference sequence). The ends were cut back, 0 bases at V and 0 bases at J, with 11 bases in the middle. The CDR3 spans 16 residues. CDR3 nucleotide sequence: TGTGCCAGCAGCTTGGGGTTAGCGGCTAGCACAGATACGCAGTATTTT. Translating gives CASSLGLAASTDTQYF.

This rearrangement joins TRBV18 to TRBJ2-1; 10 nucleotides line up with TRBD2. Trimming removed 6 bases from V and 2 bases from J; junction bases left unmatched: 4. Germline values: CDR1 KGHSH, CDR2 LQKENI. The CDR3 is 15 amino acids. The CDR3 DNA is TGTGCCAGCTCCCCCGGGACTAGCGCCTACAATGAGCAGTTCTTC. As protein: CASSPGTSAYNEQFF.

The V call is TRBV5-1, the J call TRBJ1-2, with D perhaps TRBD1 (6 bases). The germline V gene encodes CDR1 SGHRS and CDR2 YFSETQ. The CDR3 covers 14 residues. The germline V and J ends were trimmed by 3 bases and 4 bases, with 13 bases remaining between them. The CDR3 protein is CASSSPGQSYGYTF. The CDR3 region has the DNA TGCGCCAGCAGCTCACCTGGACAGTCCTATGGCTACACCTTC.

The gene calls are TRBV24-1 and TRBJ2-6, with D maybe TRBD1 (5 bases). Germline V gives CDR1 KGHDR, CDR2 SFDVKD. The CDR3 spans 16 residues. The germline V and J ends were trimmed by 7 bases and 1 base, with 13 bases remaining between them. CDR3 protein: CATSGRTTSGANVLTF. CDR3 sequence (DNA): TGTGCCACCAGCGGCAGGACAACTTCTGGGGCCAACGTCCTGACTTTC.

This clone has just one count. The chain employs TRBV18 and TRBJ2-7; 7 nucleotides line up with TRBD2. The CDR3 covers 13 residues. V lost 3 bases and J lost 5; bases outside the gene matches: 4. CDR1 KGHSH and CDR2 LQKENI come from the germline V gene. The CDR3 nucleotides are TGTGCCAGCTCACCCGGACTAGTGAACGAGCAGTACGTC. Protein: CASSPGLVNEQYV.

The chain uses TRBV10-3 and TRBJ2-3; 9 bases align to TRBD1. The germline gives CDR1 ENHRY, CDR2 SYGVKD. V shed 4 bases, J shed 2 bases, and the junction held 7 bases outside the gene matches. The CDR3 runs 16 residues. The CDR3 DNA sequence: TGTGCCATCAGTGGTCTCCGGGACAGGGTCACAGATACGCAGTATTTT. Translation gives CAISGLRDRVTDTQYF.

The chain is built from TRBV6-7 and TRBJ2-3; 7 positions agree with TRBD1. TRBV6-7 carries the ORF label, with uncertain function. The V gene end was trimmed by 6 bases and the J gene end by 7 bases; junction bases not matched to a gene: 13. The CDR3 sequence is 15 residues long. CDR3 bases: TGTGCCAGCAGCAAGAAAAAGGGGGCGCGAAATACGCAGTATTTT. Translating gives CASSKKKGARNTQYF.

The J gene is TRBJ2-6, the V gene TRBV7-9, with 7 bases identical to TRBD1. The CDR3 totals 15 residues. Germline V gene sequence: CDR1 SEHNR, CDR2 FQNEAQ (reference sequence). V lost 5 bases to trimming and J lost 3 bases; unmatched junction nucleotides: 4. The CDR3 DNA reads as TGTGCCAGCAGCCCAACAGGGGTTGGGGCCAACGTCCTGACTTTC. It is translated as CASSPTGVGANVLTF.

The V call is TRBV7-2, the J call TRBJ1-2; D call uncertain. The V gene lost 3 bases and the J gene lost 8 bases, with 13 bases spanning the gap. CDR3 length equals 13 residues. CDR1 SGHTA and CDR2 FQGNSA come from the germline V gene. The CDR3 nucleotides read TGTGCCAGCAGCTTGAGGAGGGCTCAAGGCTACACCTTC. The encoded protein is CASSLRRAQGYTF.

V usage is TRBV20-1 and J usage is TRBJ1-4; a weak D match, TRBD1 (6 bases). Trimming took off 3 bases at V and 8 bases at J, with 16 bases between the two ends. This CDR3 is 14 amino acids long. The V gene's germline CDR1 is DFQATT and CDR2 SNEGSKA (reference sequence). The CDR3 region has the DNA TGCAGTGCTAGTGAGATCAGGGGAGACGAAAAACTGTTTTTT. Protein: CSASEIRGDEKLFF.

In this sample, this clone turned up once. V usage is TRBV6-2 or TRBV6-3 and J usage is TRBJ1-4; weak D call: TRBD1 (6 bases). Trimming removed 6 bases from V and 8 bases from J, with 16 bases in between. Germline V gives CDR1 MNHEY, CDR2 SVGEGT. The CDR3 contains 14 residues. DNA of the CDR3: TGTGCCAGCAGCCAGGGGTGGGGTCCGGAAAAACTGTTTTTT. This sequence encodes CASSQGWGPEKLFF.

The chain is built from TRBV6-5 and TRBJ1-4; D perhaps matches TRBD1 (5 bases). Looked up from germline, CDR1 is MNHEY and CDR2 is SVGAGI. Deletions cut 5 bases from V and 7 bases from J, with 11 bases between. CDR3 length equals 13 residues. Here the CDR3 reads CASSPGYFEKLFF. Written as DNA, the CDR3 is TGTGCCAGCAGTCCAGGGTACTTTGAAAAACTGTTTTTT.

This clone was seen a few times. CDR3 nucleotide sequence: TGTGCCAGCAGCTCCGGCACAGGGGCCTACAATGAGCAGTTCTTC. This encodes CASSSGTGAYNEQFF. The rearrangement links TRBV6-2 or TRBV6-3 to TRBJ2-1; 7 positions match TRBD1. V lost 6 bases and J lost 2; bases outside the gene matches: 7. The CDR3 is 15 amino acids. CDR1 and CDR2 (germline): MNHEY, SVGEGT.

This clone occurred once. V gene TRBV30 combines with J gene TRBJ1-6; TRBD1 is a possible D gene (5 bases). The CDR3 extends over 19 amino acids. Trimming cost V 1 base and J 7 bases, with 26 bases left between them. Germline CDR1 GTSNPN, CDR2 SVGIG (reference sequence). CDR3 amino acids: CAWSDWGVWGVGSNSPLHF. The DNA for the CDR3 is TGTGCCTGGAGTGATTGGGGGGTGTGGGGAGTGGGGTCAAATTCACCCCTCCACTTT.

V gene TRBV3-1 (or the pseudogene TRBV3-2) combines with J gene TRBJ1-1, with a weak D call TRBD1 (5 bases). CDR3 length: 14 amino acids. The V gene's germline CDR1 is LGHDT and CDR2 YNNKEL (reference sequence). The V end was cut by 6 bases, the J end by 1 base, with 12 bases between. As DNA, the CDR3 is TGTGCCAGCAGTTTATTCGACAGGAACACTGAAGCTTTCTTT. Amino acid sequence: CASSLFDRNTEAFF.

The CDR3 loop is CAASGDRDYEQYV. CDR3 nucleotide sequence: TGTGCCGCCTCAGGGGACAGGGACTACGAGCAGTACGTC. This rearrangement joins TRBV7-9 to TRBJ2-7; 9 bases agree with TRBD1. Looked up from germline, CDR1 is SEHNR and CDR2 is FQNEAQ (reference sequence). The trim removed 11 bases at V and 3 bases at J, leaving 8 bases unmatched. The CDR3 runs 13 residues.

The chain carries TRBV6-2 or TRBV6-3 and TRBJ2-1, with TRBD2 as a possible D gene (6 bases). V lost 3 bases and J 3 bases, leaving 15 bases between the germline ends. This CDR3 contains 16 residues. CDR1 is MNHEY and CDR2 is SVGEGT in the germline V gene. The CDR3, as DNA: TGTGCCAGCAGTTATAGGGCGGGCGGGGTCTACAATGAGCAGTTCTTC. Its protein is CASSYRAGGVYNEQFF.

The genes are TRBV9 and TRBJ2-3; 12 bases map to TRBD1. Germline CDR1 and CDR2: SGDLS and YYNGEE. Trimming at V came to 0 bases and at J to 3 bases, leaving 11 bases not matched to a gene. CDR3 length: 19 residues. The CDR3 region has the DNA TGTGCCAGCAGCGTAGGCGGGGGGACAGGGGGCGGTAGGACAGATACGCAGTATTTT. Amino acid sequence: CASSVGGGTGGGRTDTQYF.

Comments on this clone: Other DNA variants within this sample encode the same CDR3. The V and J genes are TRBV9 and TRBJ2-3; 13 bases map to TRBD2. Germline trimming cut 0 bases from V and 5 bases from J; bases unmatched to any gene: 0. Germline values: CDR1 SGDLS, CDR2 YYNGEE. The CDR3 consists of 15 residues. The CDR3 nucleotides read TGTGCCAGCAGCGTAGGACTAGCGGGAGGAGATACGCAGTATTTT. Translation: CASSVGLAGGDTQYF.

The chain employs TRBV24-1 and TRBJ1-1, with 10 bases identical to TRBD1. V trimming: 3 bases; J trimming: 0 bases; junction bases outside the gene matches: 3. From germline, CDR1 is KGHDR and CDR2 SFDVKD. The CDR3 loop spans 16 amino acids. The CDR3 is CATSDAGQGMNTEAFF. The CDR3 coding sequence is TGTGCCACCAGTGATGCGGGACAGGGGATGAACACTGAAGCTTTCTTT.

The CDR3 sequence: CATHSGNTIYF. The DNA for the CDR3 is TGTGCCACCCACTCTGGAAACACCATATATTTT. The chain links TRBV28 to TRBJ1-3; D is uncertain. CDR1 is MDHEN and CDR2 is SYDVKM in the germline V gene. CDR3 length: 11 amino acids. V lost 10 bases to trimming and J lost 0 bases, with 4 bases between them.

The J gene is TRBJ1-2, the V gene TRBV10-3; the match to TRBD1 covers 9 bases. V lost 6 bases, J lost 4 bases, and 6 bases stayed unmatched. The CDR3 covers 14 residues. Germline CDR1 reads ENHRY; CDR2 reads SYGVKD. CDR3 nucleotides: TGTGCCATCAGGAAGGACAGGGGAGCCTATGGCTACACCTTC. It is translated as CAIRKDRGAYGYTF.

The CDR3 spells CASSLSLAGGPEVIDTQYF. CDR3 nucleotides: TGTGCCAGCAGTTTATCTCTAGCGGGAGGGCCAGAGGTCATAGATACGCAGTATTTT. V is TRBV28 and J is TRBJ2-3, with TRBD2 matching over 12 bases. The germline CDR1 and CDR2 sequences are MDHEN and SYDVKM. V dropped 1 base and J dropped 5; count of bases not matched to a gene: 13. The CDR3 has 19 residues. Combining the CDR3 with reference TRBV28 and TRBJ2-3 gives the whole variable domain DVKVTQSSRYLVKRTGEKVFLECVQDMDHENMFWYRQDPGLGLRLIYFSYDVKMKEKGDIPEGYSVSREKKERFSLILESASTNQTSMYLCASSLSLAGGPEVIDTQYFGPGTRLTVL.

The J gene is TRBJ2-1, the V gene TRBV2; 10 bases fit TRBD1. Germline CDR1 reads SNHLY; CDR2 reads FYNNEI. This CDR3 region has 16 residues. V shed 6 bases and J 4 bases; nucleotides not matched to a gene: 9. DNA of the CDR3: TGTGCCAGCAGATCCGGGGACAGGGGAGGGTACAATGAGCAGTTCTTC. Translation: CASRSGDRGGYNEQFF.

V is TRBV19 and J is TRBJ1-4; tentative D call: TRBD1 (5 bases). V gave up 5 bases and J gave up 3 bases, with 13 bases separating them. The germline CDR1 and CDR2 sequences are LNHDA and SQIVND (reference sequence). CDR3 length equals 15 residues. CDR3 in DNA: TGTGCCAGTAGTCCGGGGGGGTTCCCTAATGAAAAACTGTTTTTT. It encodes CASSPGGFPNEKLFF. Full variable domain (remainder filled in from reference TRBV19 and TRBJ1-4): DGGITQSPKYLFRKEGQNVTLSCEQNLNHDAMYWYRQDPGQGLRLIYYSQIVNDFQKGDIAEGYSVSREKKESFPLTVTSAQKNPTAFYLCASSPGGFPNEKLFFGSGTQLSVL.